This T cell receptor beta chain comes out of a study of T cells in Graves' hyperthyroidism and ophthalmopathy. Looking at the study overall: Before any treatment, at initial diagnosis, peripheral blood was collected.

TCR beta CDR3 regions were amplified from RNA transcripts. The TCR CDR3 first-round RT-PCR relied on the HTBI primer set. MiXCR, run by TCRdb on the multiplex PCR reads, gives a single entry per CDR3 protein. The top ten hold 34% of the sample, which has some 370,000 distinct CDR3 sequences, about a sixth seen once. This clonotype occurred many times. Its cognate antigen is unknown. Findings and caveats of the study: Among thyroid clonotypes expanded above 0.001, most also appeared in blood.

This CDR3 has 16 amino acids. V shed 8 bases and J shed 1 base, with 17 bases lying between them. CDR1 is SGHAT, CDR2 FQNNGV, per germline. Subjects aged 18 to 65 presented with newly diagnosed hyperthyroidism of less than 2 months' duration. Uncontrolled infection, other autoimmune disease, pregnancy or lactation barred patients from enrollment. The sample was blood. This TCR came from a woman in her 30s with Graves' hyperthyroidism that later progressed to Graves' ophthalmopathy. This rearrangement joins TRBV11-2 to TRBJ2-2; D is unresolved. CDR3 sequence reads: CASELRPQENTGELFF. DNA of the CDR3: TGTGCCAGCGAACTCAGACCCCAAGAGAACACCGGGGAGCTGTTTTTT.